This TCR beta chain was found in a study of blood T cell repertoires in COVID-19. Original analysis: Estimates of nucleated cell counts were drawn from the amplification of reference gene primers. Using immunoSEQ multiplex PCR, the repertoire was profiled, and TCRdb retains in-frame clones only, with some absent. D and trimming come from the DNA, and the V and J calls and clone size come from that table. The sample contains 34,000 or so clones, 90% of which appear only once. The CDR3 contains 15 residues. V lost 4 bases to trimming and J lost 4 bases, with 17 bases between them. The V gene's germline CDR1 is SGHKS and CDR2 YYEKEE (reference sequence).

This chain links TRBV5-5 with TRBJ1-2; perhaps TRBD1 as D (6 bases). The TCR originated in a man aged 60-69 years with active or convalescent COVID-19. Sequences were obtained from peripheral blood. Here the CDR3 reads CASSPNPGALYGYTF. The CDR3 nucleotides read TGTGCCAGCAGCCCTAACCCAGGGGCACTCTATGGCTACACCTTC.